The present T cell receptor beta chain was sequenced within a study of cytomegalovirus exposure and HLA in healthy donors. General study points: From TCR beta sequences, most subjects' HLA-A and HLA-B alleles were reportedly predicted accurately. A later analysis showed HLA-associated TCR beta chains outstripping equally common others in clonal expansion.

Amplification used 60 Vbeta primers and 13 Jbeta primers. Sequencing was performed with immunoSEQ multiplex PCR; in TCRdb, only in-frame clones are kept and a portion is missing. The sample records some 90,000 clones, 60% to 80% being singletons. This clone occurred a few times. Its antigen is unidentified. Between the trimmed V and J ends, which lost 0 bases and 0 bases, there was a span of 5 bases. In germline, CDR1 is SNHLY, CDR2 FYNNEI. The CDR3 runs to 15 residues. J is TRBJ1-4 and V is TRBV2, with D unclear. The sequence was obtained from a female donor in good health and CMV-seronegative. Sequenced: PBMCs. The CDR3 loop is CASSEAGATNEKLFF. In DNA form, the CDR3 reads TGTGCCAGCAGTGAAGCGGGAGCAACTAATGAAAAACTGTTTTTT.